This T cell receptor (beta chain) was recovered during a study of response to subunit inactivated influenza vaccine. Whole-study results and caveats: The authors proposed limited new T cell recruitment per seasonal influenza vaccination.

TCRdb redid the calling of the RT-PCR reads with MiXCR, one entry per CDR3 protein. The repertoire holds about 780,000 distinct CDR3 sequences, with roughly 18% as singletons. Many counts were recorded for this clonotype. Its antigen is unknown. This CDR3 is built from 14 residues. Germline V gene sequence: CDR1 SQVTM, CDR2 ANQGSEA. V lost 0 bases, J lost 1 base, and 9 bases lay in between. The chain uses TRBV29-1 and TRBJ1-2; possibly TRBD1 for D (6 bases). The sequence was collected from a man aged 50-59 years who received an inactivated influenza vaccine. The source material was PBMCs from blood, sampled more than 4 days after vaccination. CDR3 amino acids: CSVEDPDSNYGYTF. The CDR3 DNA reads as TGCAGCGTTGAAGATCCGGACAGTAACTATGGCTACACCTTC. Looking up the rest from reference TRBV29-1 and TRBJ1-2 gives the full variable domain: SAVISQKPSRDICQRGTSLTIQCQVDSQVTMMFWYRQQPGQSLTLIATANQGSEATYESGFVIDKFPISRPNLTFSTLTVSNMSPEDSSIYLCSVEDPDSNYGYTFGSGTRLTVV.